These 18 T cell receptor beta chains originate from one sample sequenced in a study of identical twins. One entry per CDR3 protein, called by TCRdb with MiXCR from the 5' RACE reads. The data contain 240,000 or so distinct CDR3 sequences, more than 9.5% of them singletons. A further study also used this sample, focusing on yellow fever vaccine responses in identical twins.

Sequenced: memory (CD45RO+) T cells sorted from blood. Every receptor here comes from a woman aged 18-35 years in good health.

Worth noting for this clonotype: The junction differs from germline at one of its ends, possibly a read error. The chain is built from TRBV7-7 and TRBJ2-5; unclear D gene. In germline, CDR1 is SSHAT, CDR2 FNYEAQ (reference sequence). The CDR3 consists of 14 residues. The CDR3, as DNA: TGTGCTAGCAGCCGACATGGGCCCCAAGAGACCCAGTACTTC. Its protein product is CASSRHGPQETQYF.

This clonotype came up a few times. The V and J genes are TRBV5-1 and TRBJ2-5, with a weak D call TRBD2 (5 bases). The germline V and J ends were trimmed by 4 bases and 7 bases, with 14 bases remaining between them. This CDR3 contains 13 residues. CDR1 SGHRS and CDR2 YFSETQ come from the germline V gene. CDR3: CASSGEGRWTQYF. The CDR3 DNA reads as TGCGCCAGCAGCGGCGAGGGTCGGTGGACCCAGTACTTC.

This clonotype has more than one count but fewer than ten. This chain connects TRBV20-1 to TRBJ2-1, with 15 nucleotides matching TRBD2. Germline V gene sequence: CDR1 DFQATT, CDR2 SNEGSKA (reference sequence). CDR3 length: 14 residues. This CDR3 is CRGLAGGTYNEQFF. CDR3 DNA: TGCAGGGGACTAGCGGGAGGAACCTACAATGAGCAGTTCTTC.

This clonotype was picked up one time. This chain joins TRBV4-3 and TRBJ2-6; no definite D call. Germline CDR1 reads LGHNA; CDR2 reads YSLEER. This CDR3 region has 15 residues. V was pared by 0 bases and J by 2 bases, with 5 bases between. The CDR3 bases are TGCGCCAGCAGCCAAGATGACGCTGGGGCCAACGTCCTGACTTTC. It translates to CASSQDDAGANVLTF.

V is TRBV28 and J is TRBJ2-1; the match to TRBD2 covers 11 bases. V was clipped by 6 bases and J by 4 bases; unmatched bases: 8. There are 16 residues in the CDR3. Germline CDR1 is MDHEN and CDR2 is SYDVKM. The CDR3 loop is CASRTTSGSLYNEQFF. The CDR3 DNA sequence: TGTGCCAGCAGGACCACTAGCGGGAGTTTGTACAATGAGCAGTTCTTC.

This clonotype was recorded at least ten times. The chain recombines TRBV5-6 with TRBJ2-7; D perhaps matches TRBD1 (6 bases). V lost 2 bases and J lost 2, with 14 bases in between. The CDR3 is 15 amino acids. CDR1 and CDR2 from the germline V gene are SGHDT and YYEEEE. The CDR3 sequence is CASSLTGYLPYEQYF. CDR3 in DNA: TGTGCCAGCAGCTTAACAGGGTATTTACCCTACGAGCAGTACTTC.

This clonotype was counted between two and nine times. The rearrangement uses TRBV20-1 and TRBJ2-7; TRBD2 is a possible D gene (6 bases). V was shortened by 5 bases and J by 7 bases, with 15 bases between the two germline ends. Germline CDR1 and CDR2: DFQATT and SNEGSKA (reference sequence). CDR3 length equals 12 residues. The CDR3 region is CSAAGTWGEQYF. DNA for the CDR3: TGCAGTGCTGCCGGGACTTGGGGGGAGCAGTACTTC.

The CDR3 DNA is TGTGCCAGCAGCCTTATGTCAGATACGCAGTATTTT. Amino acid sequence: CASSLMSDTQYF. The chain employs TRBV7-9 and TRBJ2-3; no firm D call. The CDR3 is 12 amino acids. Germline CDR1 reads SEHNR; CDR2 reads FQNEAQ (reference sequence). V was clipped by 5 bases and J by 4 bases, with 7 bases between them.

The genes are TRBV7-9 and TRBJ2-2; D remains ambiguous. Germline assignment: CDR1 SEHNR and CDR2 FQNEAQ (reference sequence). The CDR3 runs to 16 residues. V was clipped by 4 bases and J by 0 bases, with 12 bases between them. CDR3 DNA sequence: TGTGCCAGCAGCTCCCCGTCCCAGACGAACACCGGGGAGCTGTTTTTT. Amino acid sequence: CASSSPSQTNTGELFF.

This clonotype was seen once. This chain uses TRBV4-2 with TRBJ2-2, with TRBD2 as a possible D gene (6 bases). Germline lookup yields CDR1 LGHNA and CDR2 YNFKEQ. Trimming pared 10 bases from V and 7 bases from J, leaving 16 bases between. This CDR3 comprises 13 residues. The DNA for the CDR3 is TGTGCCATGAGCTTGGGGGGTAACGGGGAGCTGTTTTTT. It encodes CAMSLGGNGELFF.

This sequence joins TRBV7-9 and TRBJ1-2; no clear D gene. This CDR3 is 15 amino acids long. The germline V gene has CDR1 SEHNR and CDR2 FQNEAQ (reference sequence). The V gene lost 6 bases and the J gene lost 4 bases, with 18 bases spanning the gap. The chain's CDR3 is CASSYGGLASYGYTF. The CDR3 DNA reads as TGTGCCAGCAGTTACGGCGGCCTGGCAAGCTATGGCTACACCTTC. Complete variable domain (other parts from reference TRBV7-9 and TRBJ1-2): DTGVSQNPRHKITKRGQNVTFRCDPISEHNRLYWYRQTLGQGPEFLTYFQNEAQLEKSRLLSDRFSAERPKGSFSTLEIQRTEQGDSAMYLCASSYGGLASYGYTFGSGTRLTVV.

This clonotype was seen a few times. The rearrangement links TRBV20-1 to TRBJ2-7; D is ambiguous. Trimming took 3 bases from V and 4 from J, leaving 10 bases between them. The germline V gene has CDR1 DFQATT and CDR2 SNEGSKA (reference sequence). The CDR3 totals 12 residues. The CDR3 reads CSARGIEYEQYF. CDR3 in DNA: TGCAGTGCTAGGGGTATAGAGTACGAGCAGTACTTC.

The chain is built from TRBV9 and TRBJ2-3; 7 positions agree with TRBD2. The ends lost 3 bases at V and 3 bases at J; junction bases unmatched: 4. Germline V lookup: CDR1 SGDLS, CDR2 YYNGEE. CDR3 length: 14 amino acids. CDR3 nucleotides: TGTGCCAGCAGCGGGCCCGGGGGGACAGATACGCAGTATTTT. The encoded protein is CASSGPGGTDTQYF.

The V gene is TRBV2, the J gene TRBJ2-5; TRBD2 aligns across 13 bases. Germline V gives CDR1 SNHLY, CDR2 FYNNEI. J was trimmed by 5 bases and V by 4 bases; bases with no gene match: 4. This CDR3 region has 15 residues. The CDR3 sequence: CASSATSGGRETQYF. The CDR3 coding sequence is TGTGCCAGCAGTGCGACTAGCGGGGGGAGGGAGACCCAGTACTTC.

This clonotype turned up a few times. The rearrangement joins TRBV6-1 to TRBJ2-7; TRBD2 is a possible D gene (5 bases). Trimming left V 6 bases short and J 0 bases short, with 12 bases between. Germline values: CDR1 MNHNS, CDR2 SASEGT. This CDR3 comprises 14 residues. The DNA of the CDR3 is TGTGCCAGCAGCTCTAGCCGAAGCTCCTACGAGCAGTACTTC. This codes for CASSSSRSSYEQYF.

This clonotype showed up just a few times. The DNA for the CDR3 is TGTGCCAGTAGCTCCGGACAGCGAAGCTCCTACGAGCAGTACTTC. Its translation is CASSSGQRSSYEQYF. V usage is TRBV19 and J usage is TRBJ2-7, with TRBD1 as a possible D gene (6 bases). Trimming removed 6 bases at V and 0 bases at J, with 15 bases between. CDR1 and CDR2 (germline): LNHDA, SQIVND (reference sequence). The CDR3 contains 15 residues.

The CDR3 nucleotides read TGCAGTGCAGGATCCGGGACTACTGTCGCAGATACGCAGTATTTT. Its translation: CSAGSGTTVADTQYF. V is TRBV20-1 and J is TRBJ2-3, with 7 bases identical to TRBD2. The CDR3 has 15 amino acids. The V gene end was trimmed by 6 bases and the J gene end by 4 bases; junction bases not matched to a gene: 13. Germline V lookup: CDR1 DFQATT, CDR2 SNEGSKA (reference sequence).

This clonotype showed up just a few times. The J gene is TRBJ2-3, the V gene TRBV6-5; D not resolved. The CDR3 sequence is 15 residues long. The ends were cut back, 4 bases at V and 5 bases at J, with 16 bases in the middle. Germline lookup yields CDR1 MNHEY and CDR2 SVGAGI. The CDR3 DNA is TGTGCCAGCAGTTCCTCACTCCGGGTCGGAGATACGCAGTATTTT. It encodes CASSSSLRVGDTQYF.